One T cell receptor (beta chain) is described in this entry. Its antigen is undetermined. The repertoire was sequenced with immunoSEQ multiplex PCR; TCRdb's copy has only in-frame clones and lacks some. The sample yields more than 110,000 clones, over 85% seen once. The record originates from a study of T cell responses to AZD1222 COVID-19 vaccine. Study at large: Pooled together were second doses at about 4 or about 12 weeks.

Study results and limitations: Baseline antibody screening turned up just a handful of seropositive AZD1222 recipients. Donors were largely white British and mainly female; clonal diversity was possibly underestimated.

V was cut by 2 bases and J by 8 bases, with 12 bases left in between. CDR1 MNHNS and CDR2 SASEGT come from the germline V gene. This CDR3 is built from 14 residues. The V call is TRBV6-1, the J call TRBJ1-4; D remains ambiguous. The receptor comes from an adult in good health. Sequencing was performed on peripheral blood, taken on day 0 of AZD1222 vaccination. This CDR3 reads CASSESTLREKLFF. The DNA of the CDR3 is TGTGCCAGCAGTGAAAGCACGCTTCGGGAAAAACTGTTTTTT.